The subject of this entry is one TCR beta chain. The antigen remains undetermined. CDR1 and CDR2 (germline): KGHSH, LQKENI. V was clipped by 2 bases and J by 8 bases, with 12 bases between them. The CDR3 runs 13 residues. Repertoires were generated with immunoSEQ multiplex PCR, while TCRdb's copy carries only in-frame clones and drops some. The table includes about 1 million clones, about 74% detected once. This specimen belongs to a study of shared clonotypes between healthy human individuals. At the level of the study: A few men and a couple of women, aged 18 to 49, were donors.

Study results and caveats: A reduction in generation probabilities was seen for non-shared clonotypes relative to those shared by all four donors. Tissue TCR repertoires likely differ from these blood-only repertoires.

The material sequenced was memory CD4+ T cells sorted from blood. Sample subset: CD45RA-negative fraction. This receptor was identified in a man aged 18 to 35 in good health. The V call is TRBV18, the J call TRBJ1-2, with D possibly matching TRBD1 (5 bases). CDR3 protein: CASSPSPGYGYTF. CDR3 bases: TGTGCCAGCTCACCATCCCCAGGGTACGGCTACACCTTC.